These T cell receptor beta chains were read from a single sample in a study of blood T cell repertoires in COVID-19. Assay used: immunoSEQ multiplex PCR; TCRdb lists only in-frame clones, some missing. The data contain 200,000 or so clones, roughly 88% of them singletons. What was sequenced was peripheral blood. The receptors derive from a man aged 40-55 years who had recovered from COVID-19. Both conserved end residues are part of each CDR3. A D gene is named only where the DNA matches it firmly.

>TRBD1|TRBJ1-3|TRBV11-2
TGTGCCAGCAGCCCAGGGACAGGGGTTGGAAACACCATATATTTT
CASSPGTGVGNTIYF
>NA|TRBJ1-3|TRBV30
TGTGCCTGGAGAGGGGGGGCTGGAAACACCATATATTTT
CAWRGGAGNTIYF
>NA|TRBJ2-1|TRBV6-2/TRBV6-3
TGTGCCAGCAGTCTTAGGAGGACTTGGCAGTTCTTC
CASSLRRTWQFF
>TRBD2|TRBJ2-1|TRBV3-1/TRBV3-2
TGTGCCAGCAGCCAAGCACTGACCGGGACTAGCGAGACCTACAATGAGCAGTTCTTC
CASSQALTGTSETYNEQFF
>NA|TRBJ1-2|TRBV18
TGTGCCAGCTCAGAAGGGGGTGGCCCGCCTTCTAACTATGGCTACACCTTC
CASSEGGGPPSNYGYTF
>NA|TRBJ1-5|TRBV6-2/TRBV6-3
TGTGCCAGCAGTTACACCAAGACGGGGGTGCAGCCCCAGCATTTT
CASSYTKTGVQPQHF
>TRBD2|TRBJ2-7|TRBV27
TGTGCCAGCAGTTTCTCCGCGGGGGGACGCTCCTACGAGCAGTACTTC
CASSFSAGGRSYEQYF
>NA|TRBJ1-3|TRBV19
TGTGCCAGTAGTATCCCACTCTACTCTGGAAACACCATATATTTT
CASSIPLYSGNTIYF
>NA|TRBJ2-1|TRBV12-5
TGTGCTAGTGGGCCCCGAGCGGAGCAGTTCTTC
CASGPRAEQFF
>NA|TRBJ2-7|TRBV7-2
TGTGCCAGCAGCTTAGCGCGGACAGTGGGCGAGCAGTACTTC
CASSLARTVGEQYF